This TCR beta chain originates from a study of shared clonotypes between healthy human individuals. Naive CD8 cells lacked CD45RO, underwent positive selection for CCR7 and left out terminally differentiated effector memory CD45RA+ cells. Trimming cost V 5 bases and J 7 bases; bases outside gene matches: 15. The CDR3 has 18 residues. Germline V gene sequence: CDR1 SGHTA, CDR2 FQGNSA. Repertoires were generated with immunoSEQ multiplex PCR, while TCRdb's copy carries only in-frame clones and drops some. The repertoire holds about 2 million clones, less than 95% seen once, with around 1.1% in the top ten.

This sequence was found in a man younger than 35 in good health. V and J are TRBV7-2 and TRBJ2-1; 12 nucleotides agree with TRBD2. The sample taken for sequencing was naive CD8+ T cells sorted from blood. For the CDR3, the DNA is TGTGCCAGCAGCACACCCCCTAGCGGGGGGGCAGGAGAGAATGAGCAGTTCTTC. Translation: CASSTPPSGGAGENEQFF.